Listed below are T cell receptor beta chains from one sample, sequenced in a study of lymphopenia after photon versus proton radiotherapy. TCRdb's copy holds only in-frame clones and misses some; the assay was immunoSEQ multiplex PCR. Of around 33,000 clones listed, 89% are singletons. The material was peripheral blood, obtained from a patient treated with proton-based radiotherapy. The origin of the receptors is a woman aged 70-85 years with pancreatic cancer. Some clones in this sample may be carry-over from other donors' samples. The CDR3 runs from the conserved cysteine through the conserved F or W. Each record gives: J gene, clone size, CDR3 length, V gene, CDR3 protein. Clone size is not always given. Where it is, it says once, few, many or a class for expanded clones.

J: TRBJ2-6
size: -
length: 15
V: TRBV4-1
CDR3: CASSQVGSGANVLTF

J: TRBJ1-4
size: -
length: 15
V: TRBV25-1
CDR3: CASSLQGARDEKLFF

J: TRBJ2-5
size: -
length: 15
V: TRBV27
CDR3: CASSLLGLATETQYF

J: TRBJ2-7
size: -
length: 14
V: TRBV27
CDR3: CASSFRANSYEQYF

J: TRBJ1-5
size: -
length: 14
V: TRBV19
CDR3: CASSLGSSVQPQHF

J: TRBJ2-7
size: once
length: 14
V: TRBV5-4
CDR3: CASSSGTGAYEQYF

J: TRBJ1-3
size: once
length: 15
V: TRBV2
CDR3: CASSEETGTGNTIYF

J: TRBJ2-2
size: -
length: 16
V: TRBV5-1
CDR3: CASSYLRQGGTGELFF

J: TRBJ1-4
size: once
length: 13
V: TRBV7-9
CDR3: CASRAGGEGKLFF

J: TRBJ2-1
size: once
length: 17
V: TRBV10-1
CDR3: CASSEKVASWHYNEQFF

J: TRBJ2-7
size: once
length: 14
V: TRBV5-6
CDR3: CASRLSHSSYEQYF

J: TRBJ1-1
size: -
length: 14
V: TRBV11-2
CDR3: CASSLGAMNTEAFF

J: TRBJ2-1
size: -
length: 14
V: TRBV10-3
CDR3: CAISGRGAYNEQFF

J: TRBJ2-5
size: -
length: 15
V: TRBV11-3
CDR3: CASGLAGILQETQYF

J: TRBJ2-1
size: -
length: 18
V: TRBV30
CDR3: CAWRMSSGRGGLDNEQFF

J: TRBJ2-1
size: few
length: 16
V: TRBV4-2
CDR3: CASSLSGRGGNDEQFF

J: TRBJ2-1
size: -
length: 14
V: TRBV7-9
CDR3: CASSFSGRGNEQFF

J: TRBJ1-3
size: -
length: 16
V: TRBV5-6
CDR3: CASSLVSGASGNTIYF

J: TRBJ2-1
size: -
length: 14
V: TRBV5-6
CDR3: CASSLGGRADEQFF

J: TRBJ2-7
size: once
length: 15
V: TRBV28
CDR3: CASSSQGAPPYEQYF

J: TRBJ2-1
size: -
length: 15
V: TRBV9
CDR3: CASSVGQAVRNEQFF

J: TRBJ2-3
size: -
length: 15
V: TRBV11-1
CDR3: CASSHPVRAEDTQYF

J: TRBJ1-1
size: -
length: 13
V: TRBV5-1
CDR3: CASSVSTNTEAFF

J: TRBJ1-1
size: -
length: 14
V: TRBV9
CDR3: CASSFRQGDTEAFF

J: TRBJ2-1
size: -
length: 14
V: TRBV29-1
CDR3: CSVEDLIDREEQFF

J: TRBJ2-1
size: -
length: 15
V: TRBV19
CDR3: CASSRGLAGFTEQFF

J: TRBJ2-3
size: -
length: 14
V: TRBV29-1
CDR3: CSVERGQGEGTQYF

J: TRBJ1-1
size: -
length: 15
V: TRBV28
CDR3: CASKDSDGMNTEAFF

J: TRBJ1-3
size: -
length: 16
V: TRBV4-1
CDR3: CASSQGAQMGGNTIYF

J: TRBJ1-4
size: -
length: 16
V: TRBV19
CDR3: CASSIVLLRPIEKLFF

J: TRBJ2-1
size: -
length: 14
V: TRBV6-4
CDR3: CASSDSEDYNEQFF

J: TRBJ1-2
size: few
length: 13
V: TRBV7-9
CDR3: CASSLDTDYGYTF